Included here is one TCR beta chain sequence, with context. What it binds is unknown. V was trimmed by 1 base and J by 11 bases, leaving 32 bases between them. Per the germline V gene, CDR1 is SNHLY and CDR2 is FYNNEI. The CDR3 contains 19 residues. The data are from a study of blood T cells in healthy people across ages. Next came a second PCR, run for about 6 to 11 cycles, which used a sample-barcoded 5' primer along with a J-beta primer mix. A template-switch adaptor with 12 random nucleotides tagged each cDNA molecule. One entry per CDR3 protein, called by TCRdb with MiXCR from the 5' RACE reads. The sample has about a million distinct CDR3 sequences, 45% to 60% seen once. Notes on the study in general: While age rose, TCR beta diversity per million T cells dropped in a roughly linear way. Higher diversity and more naive CD4+ cells were features of long-lived donors, compared to aged donors.

What was sequenced was blood. This chain links TRBV2 with TRBJ2-5; perhaps D is TRBD1 or TRBD2 (6 bases each). The TCR sequence derives from a woman aged 60-75 years in good health. The chain's CDR3 is CASSEGTFPAGRGSWEQYF. The CDR3 coding sequence is TGTGCCAGCAGTGAAGGGACATTCCCTGCGGGAAGGGGGTCTTGGGAGCAGTACTTC. Together with reference TRBV2 and TRBJ2-5, the CDR3 gives the full variable domain: EPEVTQTPSHQVTQMGQEVILRCVPISNHLYFYWYRQILGQKVEFLVSFYNNEISEKSEIFDDQFSVERPDGSNFTLKIRSTKLEDSAMYFCASSEGTFPAGRGSWEQYFGPGTRLLVL.